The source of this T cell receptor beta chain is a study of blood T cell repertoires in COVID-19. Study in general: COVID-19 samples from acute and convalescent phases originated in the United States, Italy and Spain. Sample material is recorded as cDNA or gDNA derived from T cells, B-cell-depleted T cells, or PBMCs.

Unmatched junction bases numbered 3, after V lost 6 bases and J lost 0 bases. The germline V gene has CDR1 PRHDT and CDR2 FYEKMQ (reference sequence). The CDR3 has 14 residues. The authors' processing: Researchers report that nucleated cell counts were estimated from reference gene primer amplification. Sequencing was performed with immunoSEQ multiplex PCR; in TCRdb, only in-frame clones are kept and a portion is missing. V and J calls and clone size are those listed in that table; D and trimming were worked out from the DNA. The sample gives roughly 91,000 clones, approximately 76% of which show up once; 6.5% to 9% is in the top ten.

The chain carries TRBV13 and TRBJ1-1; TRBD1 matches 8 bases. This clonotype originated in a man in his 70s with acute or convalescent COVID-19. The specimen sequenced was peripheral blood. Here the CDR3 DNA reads TGTGCCAGCAGGGACAGGGCGATGAACACTGAAGCTTTCTTT. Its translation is CASRDRAMNTEAFF.